This note documents a single TCR beta chain sequence. Authors' processing steps: Amplification of reference gene primers was used by the study to estimate nucleated cell counts. Clones were sequenced by immunoSEQ multiplex PCR, and TCRdb holds only the in-frame ones, with some missing. The V and J calls and clone size are taken from that table; D and trimming were inferred from the DNA. The sample contains about 300,000 clones, about 88% of which appear only once. This record belongs to a study of blood T cell repertoires in COVID-19. Study background: The samples span acute and convalescent COVID-19 from the United States, Italy and Spain. Sources were T cells, B-cell-depleted T cells, or PBMCs; the material itself was cDNA or gDNA.

The CDR3 contains 14 residues. Germline V CDR1 and CDR2: LGHDT, YNNKEL (reference sequence). The trim removed 1 base at V and 3 bases at J, leaving 0 bases unmatched. The clonotype originates from a man in his 70s with acute or convalescent COVID-19. The sequenced sample consisted of peripheral blood. The chain recombines TRBV3-1 (or the pseudogene TRBV3-2) with TRBJ2-4; 7 bases map to TRBD1. CDR3 nucleotide sequence: TGTGCCAGCAGCCAAGGGGACAGCAAAAACATTCAGTACTTC. It translates to CASSQGDSKNIQYF.